Listed below are T cell receptor beta chains from one sample, sequenced in a study of T cell repertoires in cytomegalovirus infection. No antigen has been assigned to these receptors. TCRdb independently ran MiXCR on the reads; one entry per CDR3 protein. The sample records about 770,000 distinct CDR3 sequences, 25% to 30% being singletons. The starting material was cultured CD8+ T cells from PBMCs, obtained from culture after CMV antigen stimulation. Receptors originate from a human donor in good health (CMV status not recorded). Some clones in this sample may be carry-over from other donors' samples. Both conserved end residues are part of each CDR3. D genes are given only for firm matches. Some rows have no size entry. The others give once, few or many, or a class for an expanded clone.

D gene	V gene	clone size	J gene	CDR3 DNA	CDR3 protein
TRBD1	TRBV4-1	few	TRBJ2-1	TGCGCCAGCAGCCAAGTACAGGGGGCCAATGAGCAGTTCTTC	CASSQVQGANEQFF
.	TRBV7-9	once	TRBJ2-2	TGTGCCAGCCCGGGAAACCCTTCTGGCACCGGGGAGCTGTTTTTT	CASPGNPSGTGELFF
.	TRBV2	few	TRBJ1-6	TGTGCCAGGGACAGAAACAGCTCCTATAATTCACCCCTCCACTTT	CARDRNSSYNSPLHF
TRBD1	TRBV27	few	TRBJ1-6	TGTGCCAGCAGTCCCCGGGACAGGGCTACTTTTCCCCTCCACTTT	CASSPRDRATFPLHF
TRBD1	TRBV6-5	.	TRBJ1-4	TGTGCCAGCAGTTACCAGGGGGCTGGGGAAAAACTGTTTTTT	CASSYQGAGEKLFF
TRBD1	TRBV12-5	.	TRBJ1-1	TGTGCTAGTGGTTTTGAGCGGGACAGGGCCATGAACACTGAAGCTTTCTTT	CASGFERDRAMNTEAFF
.	TRBV6-2/TRBV6-3	.	TRBJ1-2	TGTGCCAGCAGTATGGGTTTCGTCCTCGCCTTC	CASSMGFVLAF
.	TRBV12-3/TRBV12-4	few	TRBJ2-3	TGTGCCAGCAGTTTTTCTAGGTTGGCCGAGACAGATACGCAGTATTTT	CASSFSRLAETDTQYF
.	TRBV6-5	many	TRBJ2-1	TGTGCCAGCAGTCCCGGGAGTGACAGAGGATTTTATGAGCAGTTCTTC	CASSPGSDRGFYEQFF
TRBD1	TRBV25-1	.	TRBJ2-2	TGTGCCAGCAGTGAATATGTACAGGGGATTATAACCGGGGAGCTGTTTTTT	CASSEYVQGIITGELFF
TRBD1	TRBV28	.	TRBJ1-2	TGTGCCAGCAGTCCAGGGGACAGTACATTCTATGGCTACACCTTC	CASSPGDSTFYGYTF
.	TRBV7-9	.	TRBJ2-2	TGTGCCAGCAGCTTGGGGGACCCACGAAGCCCTTCCGCCGGGGAGCTGTTTTTT	CASSLGDPRSPSAGELFF
.	TRBV3-1	few	TRBJ1-1	TGTGCCAGCAGCCAAAGCCCAGGGGTGGGCACTGAAGCTTTCTTT	CASSQSPGVGTEAFF
.	TRBV19	few	TRBJ2-2	TGTGCCAGTAGTATAGACTGGAACACCGGGGAGCTGTTTTTT	CASSIDWNTGELFF
.	TRBV27	.	TRBJ1-6	TGTGCCAGCAGGACGACACTTCCCTATAATTCACCCCTCCACTTT	CASRTTLPYNSPLHF
.	TRBV7-2	many	TRBJ1-5	TGTGCCAGCAGCTTAGGTAGCAGTAGACAGCCCCAGCATTTT	CASSLGSSRQPQHF
TRBD2	TRBV6-1	many	TRBJ2-3	TGTGCCAGCAGTGACAGCGGGGGTACAGATACGCAGTATTTT	CASSDSGGTDTQYF
TRBD1	TRBV6-1	.	TRBJ2-1	TGTGCCAGCAGAGCCGGGACAGGGGTTGTCTATGAGCAGTTCTTC	CASRAGTGVVYEQFF
TRBD1	TRBV7-9	few	TRBJ1-2	TGTGCCAGCAGCTTAGGGGACAGCAATAACTATGGCTACACCTTC	CASSLGDSNNYGYTF
.	TRBV7-9	.	TRBJ1-1	TGTGCCAGCAGTCCCACAGGAGGTGCTTTCTTT	CASSPTGGAFF
TRBD2	TRBV7-9	few	TRBJ2-3	TGTGCCAGCAGCTTAATCGGGCGAGATCCAGGGTCGACTAGCGGCCTGCAGTATTTT	CASSLIGRDPGSTSGLQYF
.	TRBV7-8	.	TRBJ1-1	.	CASSFGAGPPMMNTEAFF
TRBD1	TRBV6-8	.	TRBJ2-7	TGTGCCAGCACCAGCCGGACAGGTTACGAGCAGTACTTC	CASTSRTGYEQYF
.	TRBV19	.	TRBJ1-5	TGTGCCAGTACCCTTTTGAAAGGCAATCAGCCCCAGCATTTT	CASTLLKGNQPQHF
TRBD1	TRBV7-6	few	TRBJ1-3	TGTGCCAGCAGCAGGAGGGACAGGGGAAATGGAAACACCATATATTTT	CASSRRDRGNGNTIYF
.	TRBV7-2	many	TRBJ1-1	TGTGCCAGCAGCTTAGGGCGCCAAAGGACTGAAGCTTTCTTT	CASSLGRQRTEAFF
.	TRBV5-4	.	TRBJ1-2	TGTGCCAGCAGCTCTGAACGCAGAGGATATGGCTACACCTTC	CASSSERRGYGYTF
.	TRBV7-6	few	TRBJ1-6	TGTGCCAGCAGCTTAGCGCGCATAGAATATAATTCACCCCTCCACTTT	CASSLARIEYNSPLHF
.	TRBV6-6	.	TRBJ2-3	TGTGCCAGCAGTTACTCGGTGACCCCTGGGGTCACAGATACGCAGTATTTT	CASSYSVTPGVTDTQYF
.	TRBV5-1	.	TRBJ1-2	TGCGCCAGCAGCTTGGAACACAAACCTAACTATGGCTACACCTTC	CASSLEHKPNYGYTF
.	TRBV7-2	few	TRBJ2-3	TGTGCCAGCAGCTTTCAGTATACGCAGTATTTT	CASSFQYTQYF
TRBD1	TRBV4-2	.	TRBJ1-2	TGTGCCAGCAGCCAAGATACGGGACAGGGATTCGTCTATGGCTACACCTTC	CASSQDTGQGFVYGYTF
TRBD2	TRBV5-4	few	TRBJ2-3	TGTGCCAGCAGCTTGGTGCCTAGCGGGGGGGAGAGCACAGATACGCAGTATTTT	CASSLVPSGGESTDTQYF
TRBD1	TRBV6-2/TRBV6-3	.	TRBJ1-1	TGTGCCAGCAGTTACTCGACCGGGGACAGGGGTTGGACTGAAGCTTTCTTT	CASSYSTGDRGWTEAFF
.	TRBV4-1	.	TRBJ2-3	TGCGCCAGCAGCCAAGATTTGGGTAGGTGGGGGATCACAGATACGCAGTATTTT	CASSQDLGRWGITDTQYF
TRBD1	TRBV6-2/TRBV6-3	few	TRBJ1-4	TGTGCCAGCAGTTACTCGAAGAGGACAGGCGCGGATGAAAAACTGTTTTTT	CASSYSKRTGADEKLFF
TRBD1	TRBV6-2/TRBV6-3	few	TRBJ1-2	TGTGCCAGCAGAGGGACAGGGGGCCAGCGGAACTATGGCTACACCTTC	CASRGTGGQRNYGYTF
.	TRBV7-9	few	TRBJ1-4	TGTGCCAGCAGCCCACGGACAAGAAATGAAAAACTGTTTTTT	CASSPRTRNEKLFF
.	TRBV2	.	TRBJ2-3	TGTGCCAGCAGTGAAACAGCCACAGATACGCAGTATTTT	CASSETATDTQYF
.	TRBV7-9	many	TRBJ2-2	TGTGCCAGCAGCTTAGCAACAGGGATTCGCGGGGAGCTGTTTTTT	CASSLATGIRGELFF
TRBD1	TRBV27	few	TRBJ1-2	TGTGCCAGCAGTCCCCGGACAGGCCTGACCGTCTATGGCTACACCTTC	CASSPRTGLTVYGYTF
TRBD1	TRBV7-2	many	TRBJ2-7	TGTGCCAGCAGCTTATCCGGGACAGCAGACTACGAGCAGTACTTC	CASSLSGTADYEQYF
TRBD1	TRBV27	.	TRBJ2-3	TGTGCCAGCAGTTTCCTTACAGGGGCCAACTGGGATACGCAGTATTTT	CASSFLTGANWDTQYF
.	TRBV9	.	TRBJ2-1	TGTGCCAGCAGCCCCTCCGGACCTGAGCAGTTCTTC	CASSPSGPEQFF
.	TRBV7-9	.	TRBJ2-3	TGTGCCAGCAGCCTCGTAGTTTCCCTTTTTGATACGCAGTATTTT	CASSLVVSLFDTQYF
TRBD1	TRBV27	.	TRBJ2-1	TGTGCCAGCAACCCACAGGGGGCTAGGTACAATGAGCAGTTCTTC	CASNPQGARYNEQFF